Sequencing of this T cell receptor (beta chain) was carried out in a study of beta chain features in type 1 diabetes. Study outcomes and limitations: Among patients, naive, central memory and Treg TCRB repertoires appeared more similar than among healthy donors. VDJ junctions from patients with type 1 diabetes contained fewer insertions and more deletions.

Post-sort purity exceeded 95% for all sorted populations. Trimming took 4 bases from V and 3 from J; bases not matched to a gene: 7. The germline V gene encodes CDR1 SGHNT and CDR2 YYREEE (reference sequence). This CDR3 region has 15 residues. Of note for this clone: Its antigen is undetermined.

The authors reverse transcribed all of the isolated RNA, so sequencing captured expressed TCRB transcripts. Reads from naive, central memory and regulatory T cell samples averaged about 3.57 million. Data came from immunoSEQ multiplex PCR; TCRdb stores just in-frame clones and leaves some out. The data show about 160,000 clones, approximately 9.1% seen once. This TCR was recovered from a woman aged 18-30 years in good health. The chain recombines TRBV5-4 with TRBJ2-5; TRBD2 agrees at 9 bases. Input material: central memory CD4+ T cells from blood. CDR3 sequence reads: CASSRGGGVEETQYF. The CDR3 DNA is TGTGCCAGCAGCCGGGGCGGGGGGGTCGAAGAGACCCAGTACTTC.